Sequencing of this TCR beta chain was carried out in a study of blood T cell repertoires in COVID-19. Study-wide background: Sites across the United States, Italy and Spain contributed samples from acute and convalescent COVID-19. Sources were T cells, B-cell-depleted T cells, or PBMCs; the material itself was cDNA or gDNA.

The table came from immunoSEQ multiplex PCR; TCRdb's copy has only in-frame clones and leaves some out. Here the sample spans approximately 150,000 clones, 81% being singletons. The sample holds one count of this clone. The study drew participants aged about 18 to 90 years from roughly 25 US areas. Cohorts were determined from participant-reported clinical history. The CDR3 contains 17 residues. V lost 4 bases and J 2 bases, leaving 21 bases between the germline ends. Germline loops: CDR1 SGHRS, CDR2 YFSETQ. The TCR originated in a woman in her forties with acute COVID-19. Sequenced: PBMCs or T cells enriched from blood (not recorded which). The chain links TRBV5-1 to TRBJ1-2; D is possibly TRBD1 (5 bases). This chain's CDR3 is CASSSSGGTRRNYGYTF. For the CDR3, the DNA is TGCGCCAGCAGCAGTTCAGGAGGGACCCGCAGGAACTATGGCTACACCTTC.